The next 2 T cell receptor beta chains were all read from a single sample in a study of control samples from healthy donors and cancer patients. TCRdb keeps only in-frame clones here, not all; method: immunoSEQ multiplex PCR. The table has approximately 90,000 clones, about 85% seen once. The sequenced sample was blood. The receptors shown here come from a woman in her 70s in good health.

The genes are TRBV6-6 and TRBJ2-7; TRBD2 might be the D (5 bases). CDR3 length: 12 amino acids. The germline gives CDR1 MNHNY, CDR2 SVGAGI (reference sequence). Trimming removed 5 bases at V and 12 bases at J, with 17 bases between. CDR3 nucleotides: TGTGCCAGCAGTCCGGACTCCGAAACTACGTACTTC. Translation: CASSPDSETTYF.

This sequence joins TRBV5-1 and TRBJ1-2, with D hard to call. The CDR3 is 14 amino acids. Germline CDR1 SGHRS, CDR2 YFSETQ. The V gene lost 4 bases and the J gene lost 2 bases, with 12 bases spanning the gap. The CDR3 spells CASSPEGRNYGYTF. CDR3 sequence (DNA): TGCGCCAGCAGCCCCGAGGGTCGAAACTATGGCTACACCTTC.